The sequence of this T cell receptor beta chain was determined in a study of CD4 T cells in relation to SARS-CoV-2 and coronaviruses. In the study overall: Convalescent patients had median age roughly 35 years, range roughly 20 to 80.

This clone was counted a few times. Its matching antigen is unknown. The ends lost 4 bases at V and 9 bases at J; junction bases unmatched: 13. This CDR3 contains 15 residues. Germline V gene lookup returns CDR1 SGHNT and CDR2 YYREEE (reference sequence). Using immunoSEQ multiplex PCR, the repertoire was profiled, and TCRdb retains in-frame clones only, with some absent. The sample contains about 38,000 clones, more than 70% of which appear only once. V usage is TRBV5-4 and J usage is TRBJ2-1, with 7 bases identical to TRBD2. The sequence was obtained from an adult with COVID-19. Input material: naive CD4+ T cells from PBMCs, cultured in vitro. As to subset: naive CD4+ T cells isolated by negative enrichment. The CDR3 region is CASSVRLAAVSEQFF. The CDR3 DNA follows: TGTGCCAGCAGCGTCCGTCTAGCGGCAGTTTCTGAGCAGTTCTTC.